Below are 22 T cell receptor beta chains sequenced from a single sample in a study of blood T cell repertoires in COVID-19. The method was immunoSEQ multiplex PCR; TCRdb's version includes in-frame clones alone and lacks a portion of them. The table lists over 350,000 clones, 80% to 95% of them singletons, with 0.8% to 0.9% in the top ten. Sequencing was performed on PBMCs or T cells enriched from blood (not recorded which). The receptors come from a woman between 40 and 55 years old who had been exposed to COVID-19.

This chain links TRBV6-2 or TRBV6-3 with TRBJ2-1; 7 bases line up with TRBD2. The CDR3 length is 15 residues. Germline CDR1 and CDR2: MNHEY and SVGEGT. The V segment lost 5 bases and the J segment 8 bases; nucleotides outside the gene matches: 12. The CDR3 sequence: CASSEWGGSRDEQFF. The DNA for the CDR3 is TGTGCCAGCAGTGAGTGGGGCGGGAGTCGTGATGAGCAGTTCTTC.

This clone came up once. The chain joins TRBV9 to TRBJ1-2, with D perhaps TRBD1 (5 bases). Germline loops: CDR1 SGDLS, CDR2 YYNGEE. V was shortened by 0 bases and J by 6 bases, with 9 bases between the two germline ends. This CDR3 is 13 amino acids long. CDR3: CASSVEGDDGYTF. For the CDR3, the DNA is TGTGCCAGCAGCGTAGAAGGGGATGATGGCTACACCTTC.

The chain combines TRBV5-1 with TRBJ1-3; TRBD1 might be the D (5 bases). This CDR3 is built from 15 residues. The V gene lost 0 bases and the J gene lost 0 bases, with 7 bases spanning the gap. CDR1 and CDR2 from the germline V gene are SGHRS and YFSETQ. The CDR3 region is CASSLARDSGNTIYF. The CDR3, as DNA: TGCGCCAGCAGCTTGGCCAGGGACTCTGGAAACACCATATATTTT.

The chain uses TRBV27 and TRBJ2-4, with 13 bases identical to TRBD2. This CDR3 region has 18 residues. From germline, CDR1 is MNHEY and CDR2 SMNVEV (reference sequence). Losses at the gene ends were 2 bases for V and 3 bases for J; bases not matched to a gene: 7. The CDR3 coding sequence is TGTGCCAGCAGTTTACTGGGACTAGCGGGAAATGGCAAAAACATTCAGTACTTC. Its protein is CASSLLGLAGNGKNIQYF.

The chain combines TRBV5-6 with TRBJ1-2; 8 bases are shared with TRBD1. Germline assignment: CDR1 SGHDT and CDR2 YYEEEE. The V gene end was trimmed by 5 bases and the J gene end by 5 bases; junction bases not matched to a gene: 8. This CDR3 comprises 14 residues. DNA of the CDR3: TGTGCCAGCAGGACGGACAGGGTGGGGTATGGCTACACCTTC. It yields the protein CASRTDRVGYGYTF.

This clone has just one count. The germline gene is not matched at one end of the junction; a read error may be the cause. This chain connects TRBV20-1 to TRBJ1-1; possibly TRBD1 for D (6 bases). The CDR3 covers 8 residues. Germline V CDR1 and CDR2: DFQATT, SNEGSKA (reference sequence). The CDR3 loop is CRPKGDRF. The CDR3 DNA sequence: TGCAGACCCAAGGGGGACCGCTTT.

The J gene is TRBJ1-1, the V gene TRBV4-3; 8 bases match TRBD1. V was pared by 0 bases and J by 8 bases, with 8 bases of the junction left unmatched. Germline CDR1 LGHNA, CDR2 YSLEER. The CDR3 extends over 15 amino acids. The CDR3 spells CASSQDRQGLREAFF. The CDR3 DNA is TGCGCCAGCAGCCAAGACAGACAGGGGCTTAGGGAAGCTTTCTTT.

CDR3 in DNA: TGTGCCTGGGGAAGGGGACAGTTGAACACTGAAGCTTTCTTT. Amino acid sequence: CAWGRGQLNTEAFF. This chain links TRBV30 with TRBJ1-1, with TRBD1 matching 7 bases. The V gene's germline CDR1 is GTSNPN and CDR2 SVGIG (reference sequence). Unmatched junction bases numbered 6, after V lost 5 bases and J lost 0 bases. The CDR3 covers 14 residues.

The CDR3 coding sequence is TGTGCCTGGAGTGAACAGGGTGGCGAGCAGTACTTC. Translated: CAWSEQGGEQYF. J is TRBJ2-7 and V is TRBV30; a weak D match, TRBD1 (6 bases). The ends were cut back, 1 base at V and 6 bases at J, with 10 bases in the middle. The CDR3 has 12 amino acids. The germline V gene encodes CDR1 GTSNPN and CDR2 SVGIG (reference sequence).

This chain connects TRBV7-2 to TRBJ1-6, with unresolved D. This CDR3 is built from 15 residues. V lost 0 bases, J lost 0 bases, and 3 bases lay in between. Germline values: CDR1 SGHTA, CDR2 FQGNSA. Here the CDR3 DNA reads TGTGCCAGCAGCTTAGCCTTCTCCTATAATTCACCCCTCCACTTT. Protein: CASSLAFSYNSPLHF.

The rearrangement joins TRBV14 to TRBJ2-3; maybe TRBD2 (7 bases). This CDR3 is built from 16 residues. Trimming stripped 0 bases from V and 5 bases from J, with 15 bases between. Germline V gene data show CDR1 as SGHDN and CDR2 as FVKESK. The CDR3 here is CASSQEAGAWGDTQYF. CDR3 nucleotides: TGTGCCAGCAGCCAAGAGGCGGGGGCCTGGGGAGATACGCAGTATTTT.

The V gene is TRBV3-1 (or the pseudogene TRBV3-2), the J gene TRBJ2-3, with TRBD2 matching over 11 bases. V lost 2 bases to trimming and J lost 2 bases; unmatched junction nucleotides: 3. The germline gives CDR1 LGHDT, CDR2 YNNKEL (reference sequence). CDR3 length: 16 residues. The CDR3 coding sequence is TGTGCCAGCAGCCAACTAGCGGGAGGCACCACAGATACGCAGTATTTT. It codes for CASSQLAGGTTDTQYF.

The chain carries TRBV27 and TRBJ1-1, with D unresolved. Germline values: CDR1 MNHEY, CDR2 SMNVEV (reference sequence). V was clipped by 5 bases and J by 1 base, with 14 bases between them. This CDR3 has 15 residues. The CDR3, as DNA: TGTGCCAGCAGTCGAGGGTACAATGAGAACACTGAAGCTTTCTTT. Its protein is CASSRGYNENTEAFF.

This clone was counted a few times. The CDR3 here is CASSERGGTSNQPQHF. DNA of the CDR3: TGTGCCAGCAGCGAAAGAGGGGGAACTAGCAATCAGCCCCAGCATTTT. This chain uses TRBV6-1 with TRBJ1-5; weak D call: TRBD1 (6 bases). The V gene's germline CDR1 is MNHNS and CDR2 SASEGT. The CDR3 covers 16 residues. The V and J ends lost 6 bases and 0 bases respectively, with 15 bases between them.

V is TRBV5-8 and J is TRBJ2-7; 7 nucleotides match TRBD1. Germline CDR1 is SGHTS and CDR2 is YDEGEE. The V gene end was trimmed by 3 bases and the J gene end by 6 bases; junction bases not matched to a gene: 9. The CDR3 runs 14 residues. The CDR3 DNA sequence: TGTGCCAGCAGCTCAAGACAGGGAGTGTCCGAGCAGTACTTC. This translates into CASSSRQGVSEQYF.

This chain joins TRBV18 and TRBJ2-5; 7 positions agree with TRBD1. The germline V gene has CDR1 KGHSH and CDR2 LQKENI. V was pared by 0 bases and J by 9 bases, with 13 bases of the junction left unmatched. The length of the CDR3 is 16 residues. The CDR3 loop reads CASSPPGQYSGLSQYF. DNA for the CDR3: TGTGCCAGCTCACCACCGGGACAGTACTCTGGGTTGTCCCAGTACTTC.

The genes are TRBV27 and TRBJ2-1; 10 bases are shared with TRBD2. Germline assignment: CDR1 MNHEY and CDR2 SMNVEV (reference sequence). V lost 3 bases, J lost 6 bases, and 2 bases stayed unmatched. The CDR3 loop spans 14 amino acids. CDR3 nucleotides: TGTGCCAGCAGTTTTAGCGGGGGGCCCAATGAGCAGTTCTTC. Amino acid sequence: CASSFSGGPNEQFF.

The CDR3 DNA is TGTGCCAGCAGTGGGTCTGGGGGGAGGGCCTCTGGGAATGAGCAGTTCTTC. This codes for CASSGSGGRASGNEQFF. The J gene is TRBJ2-1, the V gene TRBV6-1, with 7 bases matching TRBD2. The CDR3 consists of 17 residues. The germline V gene encodes CDR1 MNHNS and CDR2 SASEGT. J gave up 7 bases and V 4 bases, and 16 bases lay outside the gene matches.

V is TRBV5-6 and J is TRBJ2-2; a weak D match, TRBD2 (5 bases). Deletions cut 0 bases from V and 7 bases from J, with 10 bases between. This CDR3 region has 14 residues. Germline loops: CDR1 SGHDT, CDR2 YYEEEE. The CDR3 DNA is TGTGCCAGCAGCTTGGTTACCGGGATCGGGGAGCTGTTTTTT. This sequence encodes CASSLVTGIGELFF.

The CDR3 DNA follows: TGTGCCAGTAGCACCGACCGAAACCCCTCAGGTGGCTACACCTTC. Its translation: CASSTDRNPSGGYTF. The chain is built from TRBV19 and TRBJ1-2; D remains ambiguous. CDR1 is LNHDA and CDR2 is SQIVND in the germline V gene (reference sequence). Trimming pared 6 bases from V and 7 bases from J, leaving 21 bases between. CDR3 size: 15 residues.

The V call is TRBV5-4, the J call TRBJ1-6; D uncertain. This CDR3 spans 14 amino acids. Per germline, CDR1 SGHNT and CDR2 YYREEE (reference sequence). V was pared by 1 base and J by 8 bases, with 10 bases between. The CDR3 nucleotides read TGTGCCAGCAGCTTGAGGACTAGTTATTCACCCCTCCACTTT. Amino acid sequence: CASSLRTSYSPLHF.

The V gene is TRBV27, the J gene TRBJ1-1, with 10 bases lining up with TRBD1. Germline loops: CDR1 MNHEY, CDR2 SMNVEV (reference sequence). V lost 5 bases, J lost 0 bases, and 3 bases stayed unmatched. This CDR3 region has 15 residues. CDR3 protein: CASSRTGGMNTEAFF. DNA for the CDR3: TGTGCCAGCAGTCGGACAGGGGGTATGAACACTGAAGCTTTCTTT.